The rows below give T cell receptor beta chains drawn from one sample of a study of shared clonotypes between healthy human individuals. Sequencing was performed with immunoSEQ multiplex PCR; in TCRdb, only in-frame clones are kept and a portion is missing. This sample carries some 2.1 million clones, approximately 95% of them seen once, and the ten largest clones take 0.9% to 1.3%. The sequencing input was naive CD8+ T cells sorted from blood. The origin of the receptors is a man younger than 35 in good health. Both conserved end residues are part of each CDR3. D genes are given only for firm matches.

cdr3_length d_call v_call cdr3_aa
14 . TRBV5-6 CASRRYRYNTEAFF
14 . TRBV30 CAWSAPLEGDTQYF
15 . TRBV5-1 CASSLGQGYPYEQYF
16 . TRBV4-1 CVSSQDLAGGGSPLHF
17 TRBD1 TRBV7-8 CASSIPVMGQGSNEQFF
12 TRBD2 TRBV28 CASTSGLYEQYF
14 . TRBV6-5 CASSYSGGSTEAFF
10 . TRBV6-1 CASLYGEAFF
14 . TRBV13 CASSLGLPYNEQFF
16 TRBD1 TRBV4-1 CASSQPTLTGNGELFF
15 TRBD1 TRBV6-5 CASSPDRGDVETQYF
16 TRBD1 TRBV7-9 CASSLAQDRRSYEQYF
13 TRBD1 TRBV28 CASSLLAGQGLFF
16 TRBD1 TRBV19 CASSIYGATGGNEQFF
15 TRBD1 TRBV10-3 CAISSSGTGYGELFF
14 . TRBV15 CATSPGGENQPQHF
16 . TRBV4-3 CASSQEVDFYYNEQFF
13 . TRBV19 CASSGTYNSPLHF
17 . TRBV27 CASSLMSAGKPSYEQYF
15 . TRBV5-1 CASSSTGADGAEAFF
14 TRBD1 TRBV27 CASSATGGIGGYTF
17 TRBD2 TRBV28 CASSLPTSGPLGETQYF
13 TRBD1 TRBV27 CASSYGTVNEQFF
16 TRBD1 TRBV4-1 CASSQGTGGINYEQYF
13 . TRBV27 CASSLSTGYEQYF
15 . TRBV5-6 CASSLEGMNSYEQYF
13 . TRBV5-1 CASSLDIYNEQFF
15 TRBD1 TRBV19 CASSMGTGLSYEQYF
14 TRBD1 TRBV7-8 CASSMDRGSYEQYF
15 . TRBV13 CASSSREEGTDTQYF
16 TRBD1 TRBV4-3 CASSPRQGVNTGELFF
15 TRBD2 TRBV30 CACLLQREGVDTQYF